These T cell receptor beta chains were read from a single sample in a study of HIV-infected children after antiretroviral therapy interruption. TCRdb redid the calling of the 3' RACE reads with MiXCR, one entry per CDR3 protein. The data show over 7,000 distinct CDR3 sequences, about 17% seen once. The sample was CD45RO+ CD8+ T cells from PBMCs, pooled from several time points, taken from a donor given antiretroviral therapy, either interrupted or continuous. These receptors were obtained from a pool of human donors with HIV. Each CDR3 is given with its conserved first and last residue. D genes are given only for firm matches. Not every row has a clone size; where given, it reads once, few, many or a size class.

length	D	size	J	V	DNA	CDR3
13	NA	NA	TRBJ1-1	TRBV29-1	TGCACCGCGGGGAAACAGCCGGACACTGAAGCTTTCTTT	CTAGKQPDTEAFF
17	NA	many	TRBJ1-2	TRBV4-1	TGCGCCAGCAGCCAAGGGCAGGGCGCAGGCCCGTCCTATGGCTACACCTTC	CASSQGQGAGPSYGYTF
16	NA	many	TRBJ2-6	TRBV5-1	TGCGCCAGCAGCCAGAGCATGGGCTCTGGGGCCAACGTCCTGACTTTC	CASSQSMGSGANVLTF
14	NA	NA	TRBJ2-5	TRBV5-1	TGCGCCAGCAGCCCTACGGGGGACGCAGAGACCCAGTACTTC	CASSPTGDAETQYF
11	NA	medium-sized	TRBJ2-7	TRBV5-1	TGCGCCAGCAGCACGCCCTACGAGCAGTACTTC	CASSTPYEQYF
15	TRBD1	many	TRBJ1-5	TRBV5-3	TGTGCCAGAAGCTTGCGGACAGGGACGAATCAGCCCCAGCATTTT	CARSLRTGTNQPQHF
18	TRBD2	once	TRBJ2-7	TRBV5-1	TGCGCCAGCAGCTTTAACTCACCCCGCGGGACTACGTCCTACGAGCAGTACTTC	CASSFNSPRGTTSYEQYF
13	NA	many	TRBJ2-3	TRBV25-1	TGTGCCAGCAGTATCCCGGGGGTGGATACGCAGTATTTT	CASSIPGVDTQYF
12	NA	many	TRBJ1-5	TRBV10-1	TGCGCCAGCAGTGAGTCAGATCAGCCCCAGCATTTT	CASSESDQPQHF
12	NA	NA	TRBJ2-7	TRBV9	TGTGCCAGCAGCGTACGGTCCTACGAGCAGTACTTC	CASSVRSYEQYF
14	NA	NA	TRBJ2-5	TRBV11-2	TGTGCCAGCAGCTTAACCCCTAGGCAAGAGACCCAGTACTTC	CASSLTPRQETQYF
15	NA	medium-sized	TRBJ1-2	TRBV20-1	TGCAGTGCTAGAGATTACGGAGGAGAATCCTATGGCTACACCTTC	CSARDYGGESYGYTF
16	TRBD1	many	TRBJ1-4	TRBV23-1	TGCGCCAGCAGTCAATCAGGGGGACAGGGAAATGAAAAACTGTTTTTT	CASSQSGGQGNEKLFF
13	NA	medium-sized	TRBJ2-3	TRBV6-2/TRBV6-3	TGTGCCAGCAGTTACGGGGGTTTTGGGCCGCAGTATTTT	CASSYGGFGPQYF
16	NA	NA	TRBJ2-2	TRBV2	TGTGCCAGCAGTGAGGATGTGACTAGAAACACCGGGGAGCTGTTTTTT	CASSEDVTRNTGELFF
15	NA	many	TRBJ2-7	TRBV5-1	TGCGCCAGCAGCTTGGATACAGGTAACGACTACGAGCAGTACTTC	CASSLDTGNDYEQYF
13	NA	medium-sized	TRBJ1-1	TRBV29-1	TGCAGCGCTGATATCGGGATGAACACTGAAGCTTTCTTT	CSADIGMNTEAFF
14	NA	many	TRBJ2-3	TRBV11-2	TGTGCCAGCAGCTTAAGAATAGGGTCAGATACGCAGTATTTT	CASSLRIGSDTQYF
15	TRBD1	many	TRBJ1-5	TRBV19	TGTGCCAGTAGTATAGTTGCAGGGGGCAGACAGCCCCAGCATTTT	CASSIVAGGRQPQHF
15	TRBD1	NA	TRBJ1-2	TRBV4-1	TGCGCCAGCAGCCAAGCAGGACAGGGTGACTATGGCTACACCTTC	CASSQAGQGDYGYTF
15	TRBD1	NA	TRBJ2-7	TRBV4-3	TGCGCCAGCAGCCAAGGGGTGACAGGGGGCGACGAGCAGTACTTC	CASSQGVTGGDEQYF
14	TRBD2	many	TRBJ2-3	TRBV5-1	TGCGCCAGCAGGGGACTAGCCGGCACAGATACGCAGTATTTT	CASRGLAGTDTQYF
15	NA	medium-sized	TRBJ2-1	TRBV9	TGTGCCAGCAGCGTAGCGGCAGTCTCCTACAATGAGCAGTTCTTC	CASSVAAVSYNEQFF
13	NA	NA	TRBJ2-7	TRBV21-1	TGTGCCAGCAGCCACGCCTGCACCCACGAGCAGTACTTC	CASSHACTHEQYF
10	NA	many	TRBJ2-1	TRBV29-1	TGCAGCGTCAACTACAATGAGCAGTTCTTC	CSVNYNEQFF
17	NA	NA	TRBJ1-1	TRBV7-2	TGTGCCAGCAGCTTAGATGCCAGGGCTCCCTGGAACACTGAAGCTTTCTTT	CASSLDARAPWNTEAFF
13	NA	many	TRBJ2-3	TRBV18	TGTGCCAGCTCACCACATAACCCAGATACGCAGTATTTT	CASSPHNPDTQYF